This section outlines one T cell receptor beta chain sequence together with its context. The sample is drawn from a study of OX40 agonist ivuxolimab in advanced cancers. The assay was immunoSEQ multiplex PCR, and TCRdb's table has in-frame clones only and misses some. The sample contains some 100,000 clones, about nine tenths of which appear only once. The receptor was isolated from an adult with an advanced solid tumor such as melanoma, head and neck, liver or kidney cancer. The sample here was CD4+ or CD8+ T cells sorted from blood, taken in a trial of the OX40 agonist ivuxolimab.

The CDR3 region has the DNA TGTGCCAGCATCGGGACCTCGGGCAATGAGCAGTTCTTC. Protein: CASIGTSGNEQFF. This rearrangement joins TRBV6-5 to TRBJ2-1, with D perhaps assigned TRBD1 or TRBD2 (5 bases each). CDR1 and CDR2 (germline): MNHEY, SVGAGI. With 7 bases removed from V and 6 bases from J, the gap between germline ends came to 13 bases. This CDR3 is 13 amino acids long.